This TCR beta chain was obtained from a study of blood T cell repertoires in COVID-19. Study information: Italy, Spain and the United States were the sources of the convalescent and acute COVID-19 samples. In each case, the material was cDNA or gDNA derived from T cells, B-cell-depleted T cells, or PBMCs.

Original processing notes: The assay estimated nucleated cells by amplifying reference gene primers. Measured with immunoSEQ multiplex PCR; TCRdb has only the in-frame clones, and not every one. V and J calls and clone size are those listed in that table; D and trimming were worked out from the DNA. The table includes some 110,000 clones, approximately 85% detected once. This CDR3 contains 16 residues. V lost 4 bases to trimming and J lost 1 base, with 16 bases between them. The germline V gene encodes CDR1 MGHRA and CDR2 YSYEKL. In Seattle, patients joined the study during active infection and were tracked longitudinally.

The chain recombines TRBV4-1 with TRBJ1-1; TRBD1 is a possible D gene (6 bases). The sequence was obtained from an elderly woman with COVID-19, enrolled during active disease. The specimen was peripheral blood. DNA of the CDR3: TGCGCCAGCAGCCCTTGGACAGATCCACGGAACACTGAAGCTTTCTTT. The encoded protein is CASSPWTDPRNTEAFF.